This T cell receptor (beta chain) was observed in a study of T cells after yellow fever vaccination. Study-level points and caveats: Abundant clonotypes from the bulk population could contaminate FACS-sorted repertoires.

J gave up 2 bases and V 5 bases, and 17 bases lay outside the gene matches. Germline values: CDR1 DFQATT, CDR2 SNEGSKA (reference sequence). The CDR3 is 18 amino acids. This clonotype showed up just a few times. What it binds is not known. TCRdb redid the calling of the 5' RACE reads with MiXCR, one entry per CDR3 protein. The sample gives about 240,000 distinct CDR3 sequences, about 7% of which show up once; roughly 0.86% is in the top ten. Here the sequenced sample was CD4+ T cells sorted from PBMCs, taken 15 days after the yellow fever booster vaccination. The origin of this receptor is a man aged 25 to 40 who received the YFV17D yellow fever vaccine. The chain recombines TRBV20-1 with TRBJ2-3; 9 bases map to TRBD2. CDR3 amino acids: CSAGSPDGGRGPTDTQYF. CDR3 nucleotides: TGCAGTGCTGGGTCCCCGGATGGCGGGAGGGGTCCCACAGATACGCAGTATTTT.